Listed here are 26 T cell receptor beta chains from one sample, sequenced in a study of cytomegalovirus exposure and HLA in healthy donors. The PCR made use of 60 Vbeta and 13 Jbeta primers. Clones were sequenced by immunoSEQ multiplex PCR, and TCRdb holds only the in-frame ones, with some missing. The sample contains 150,000 or so clones, around 77% of which appear only once. Sequenced material: PBMCs. These receptors came from a woman aged 25 to 39 in good health and CMV-seronegative.

The chain has TRBV30 and TRBJ2-5, with 8 positions matching TRBD1. The closer fit of TRBJ2-7 to the DNA end suggests the J call may be wrong. Germline V gene lookup returns CDR1 GTSNPN and CDR2 SVGIG (reference sequence). This CDR3 contains 16 residues. The CDR3, as DNA: TGTGCCTGGAGTGTATTAGGGGGACAGGTGGCGATCGAGCAGTACTTC. This codes for CAWSVLGGQVAIEQYF.

This clone is a singleton in its sample. The chain uses TRBV6-6 and TRBJ2-2; 11 positions agree with TRBD2. The CDR3 is 16 amino acids. V lost 2 bases and J lost 6; bases outside the gene matches: 5. Germline-derived CDR1 and CDR2 are MNHNY and SVGAGI (reference sequence). As DNA, the CDR3 is TGTGCCAGCAGTTACGGGTTAGCGGGAGGGGCCGGGGAGCTGTTTTTT. Amino acids: CASSYGLAGGAGELFF.

This clone occurred a few times. Here the CDR3 reads CASSLRAGEETQYF. CDR3 coding DNA: TGTGCCAGCAGCTTGAGGGCAGGGGAAGAGACCCAGTACTTC. The chain couples TRBV5-4 to TRBJ2-5; possibly TRBD1 for D (6 bases). The V end was cut by 1 base, the J end by 3 bases, with 10 bases between. The germline V gene encodes CDR1 SGHNT and CDR2 YYREEE (reference sequence). CDR3 length equals 14 residues.

The chain recombines TRBV6-1 with TRBJ2-7; no reliable D call. Trimming left V 0 bases short and J 2 bases short, with 5 bases between. This CDR3 is 13 amino acids long. Looked up from germline, CDR1 is MNHNS and CDR2 is SASEGT. The CDR3 sequence is CASSEAPAYEQYF. CDR3 DNA sequence: TGTGCCAGCAGTGAAGCTCCTGCCTACGAGCAGTACTTC.

The rearrangement uses TRBV27 and TRBJ2-5; D not resolved. CDR3 size: 12 residues. Trimming left V 5 bases short and J 5 bases short, with 9 bases between. Germline CDR1 and CDR2: MNHEY and SMNVEV (reference sequence). CDR3 sequence: CASSPLGETQYF. Written as DNA, the CDR3 is TGTGCCAGCAGTCCCCTCGGGGAGACCCAGTACTTC.

This rearrangement joins TRBV7-9 to TRBJ2-7; D remains ambiguous. CDR3 length: 13 amino acids. CDR1 is SEHNR and CDR2 is FQNEAQ in the germline V gene (reference sequence). Trimming left V 0 bases short and J 7 bases short, with 10 bases between. CDR3 residues: CASSLALPVEQYF. The CDR3 nucleotides are TGTGCCAGCAGCTTAGCTCTTCCCGTGGAGCAGTACTTC.

The chain has TRBV21-1 and TRBJ1-4. TRBV21-1 is a recognized pseudogene. CDR3 size: 16 residues. CDR3 sequence reads: CAIKRGSGATNEKLFF. In nucleotides, the CDR3 is TGTGCCATCAAGCGGGGCAGCGGTGCAACTAATGAAAAACTGTTTTTT.

This chain joins TRBV6-5 and TRBJ2-1; 9 bases line up with TRBD1. The V gene end was trimmed by 4 bases and the J gene end by 7 bases; junction bases not matched to a gene: 11. The CDR3 has 16 amino acids. Germline values: CDR1 MNHEY, CDR2 SVGAGI. CDR3 region: CASSSPGTGRRNEQFF. CDR3 coding DNA: TGTGCCAGCAGTTCCCCCGGGACAGGGAGAAGGAATGAGCAGTTCTTC.

Only one count was recorded for this clone. The chain couples TRBV2 to TRBJ2-2, with 13 bases lining up with TRBD2. CDR1 is SNHLY, CDR2 FYNNEI, per germline. This CDR3 region has 15 residues. After removal of 5 bases from V and 6 bases from J, the junction contained 3 bases not matched to a gene. CDR3 bases: TGTGCCAGCAGTCCGACTAGCGGGGGGTCCGGGGAGCTGTTTTTT. Protein sequence: CASSPTSGGSGELFF.

The rearrangement joins TRBV7-7 to TRBJ2-5; 10 bases are a match to TRBD2. V lost 8 bases to trimming and J lost 0 bases; unmatched junction nucleotides: 9. Germline V CDR1 and CDR2: SSHAT, FNYEAQ (reference sequence). CDR3 length: 16 amino acids. The CDR3 bases are TGTGCCAGCTCCAGAGGGCTAGCGGGGGACCAAGAGACCCAGTACTTC. Translation: CASSRGLAGDQETQYF.

V gene TRBV28 combines with J gene TRBJ1-1; TRBD1 might be the D (6 bases). The germline V gene has CDR1 MDHEN and CDR2 SYDVKM. V shed 2 bases and J shed 1 base, with 14 bases lying between them. The CDR3 extends over 16 amino acids. In DNA, the CDR3 is TGTGCCAGCAGTTTAGCGGGTCAGGGGAGGAACACTGAAGCTTTCTTT. Amino acid sequence: CASSLAGQGRNTEAFF.

The chain couples TRBV6-5 to TRBJ1-2; D unresolved. The CDR3 is made up of 16 amino acids. The ends were cut back, 0 bases at V and 2 bases at J, with 13 bases in the middle. Germline V lookup: CDR1 MNHEY, CDR2 SVGAGI. The CDR3, as DNA: TGTGCCAGCAGTTACTCGAATCCAGGTCACAACTATGGCTACACCTTC. It encodes CASSYSNPGHNYGYTF.

Note on this clone: The sample holds other DNA sequences that translate to the same CDR3. The rearrangement links TRBV19 to TRBJ2-7, with TRBD1 matching 8 bases. Trimming at V came to 4 bases and at J to 4 bases, leaving 6 bases not matched to a gene. Per germline, CDR1 LNHDA and CDR2 SQIVND (reference sequence). There are 14 residues in the CDR3. CDR3 bases: TGTGCCAGTAGTACGGACAGGGCTTCATACGAGCAGTACTTC. As protein: CASSTDRASYEQYF.

V usage is TRBV15 and J usage is TRBJ2-5; TRBD2 aligns across 13 bases. The CDR3 consists of 20 residues. The V gene's germline CDR1 is LNHNV and CDR2 YYDKDF (reference sequence). Trimming cost V 0 bases and J 1 base; bases outside gene matches: 11. The CDR3: CATSRDSPRRLAGGQETQYF. The CDR3 nucleotides read TGTGCCACCAGCAGAGATTCCCCAAGGAGACTAGCGGGAGGCCAAGAGACCCAGTACTTC.

The V and J genes are TRBV5-4 and TRBJ1-4; 8 bases agree with TRBD1. Per the germline V gene, CDR1 is SGHNT and CDR2 is YYREEE (reference sequence). The CDR3 is 15 residues long. V lost 3 bases to trimming and J lost 5 bases; unmatched junction nucleotides: 6. The CDR3 loop is CASSSTGAINEKLFF. CDR3 nucleotides: TGTGCCAGCAGCTCGACAGGGGCGATCAATGAAAAACTGTTTTTT.

V usage is TRBV13 and J usage is TRBJ2-3; TRBD2 matches 7 bases. J was trimmed by 0 bases and V by 5 bases; bases with no gene match: 5. The length of the CDR3 is 15 residues. Germline lookup yields CDR1 PRHDT and CDR2 FYEKMQ (reference sequence). Here the CDR3 DNA reads TGTGCCAGCAGCCCGCGGGAGTGGAGCACAGATACGCAGTATTTT. This codes for CASSPREWSTDTQYF.

This clone was seen once. The chain combines TRBV18 with TRBJ2-5, with D possibly matching TRBD1 (6 bases). The germline CDR1 and CDR2 sequences are KGHSH and LQKENI. The length of the CDR3 is 15 residues. V was trimmed by 6 bases and J by 2 bases, leaving 16 bases between them. The CDR3 protein is CASSFSDRKQETQYF. For the CDR3, the DNA is TGTGCCAGCTCGTTCTCGGACAGAAAACAAGAGACCCAGTACTTC.

This chain links TRBV7-9 with TRBJ1-1, with a possible D match to TRBD1 (6 bases). The CDR3 is 12 amino acids. V was shortened by 3 bases and J by 7 bases, with 9 bases between the two germline ends. Germline assignment: CDR1 SEHNR and CDR2 FQNEAQ (reference sequence). DNA for the CDR3: TGTGCCAGCAGCTTGGACAGCGTTGAAGCTTTCTTT. Translating gives CASSLDSVEAFF.

The chain recombines TRBV18 with TRBJ1-1; weak D call: TRBD1 (5 bases). The germline V gene encodes CDR1 KGHSH and CDR2 LQKENI. V was cut by 1 base and J by 0 bases, with 9 bases left in between. This CDR3 has 15 amino acids. In DNA form, the CDR3 reads TGTGCCAGCTCACCACAGGGGATTCTGAACACTGAAGCTTTCTTT. Encoded protein: CASSPQGILNTEAFF.

This clone was seen a single time. This chain links TRBV4-3 with TRBJ2-7; TRBD1 agrees at 9 bases. This CDR3 has 16 residues. Germline V gene lookup returns CDR1 LGHNA and CDR2 YSLEER. V dropped 3 bases and J dropped 1; count of bases not matched to a gene: 7. The CDR3 sequence is CASSQGLTGGSYEQYF. In DNA, the CDR3 is TGCGCCAGCAGCCAGGGGCTGACAGGGGGTTCCTACGAGCAGTACTTC.

The J gene is TRBJ1-1, the V gene TRBV7-9, with unresolved D. The CDR3 is 17 amino acids. Trimming stripped 5 bases from V and 5 bases from J, with 24 bases between. CDR1 is SEHNR and CDR2 is FQNEAQ in the germline V gene (reference sequence). CDR3 residues: CASSPGFGLGEYTEAFF. The CDR3 DNA reads TGTGCCAGCAGCCCGGGGTTCGGTTTGGGAGAGTATACTGAAGCTTTCTTT. Full variable domain (missing parts from reference TRBV7-9 and TRBJ1-1): DTGVSQNPRHKITKRGQNVTFRCDPISEHNRLYWYRQTLGQGPEFLTYFQNEAQLEKSRLLSDRFSAERPKGSFSTLEIQRTEQGDSAMYLCASSPGFGLGEYTEAFFGQGTRLTVV.

The CDR3 coding sequence is TGTGCCAGCAGGGGGACAGGGGCCGGAAACACCATATATTTT. Translated: CASRGTGAGNTIYF. The gene calls are TRBV25-1 and TRBJ1-3; 10 positions agree with TRBD1. The junction had 3 bases not matched to a gene; V was cut back by 6 bases and J by 4 bases. Germline assignment: CDR1 MGHDK and CDR2 SYGVNS. The CDR3 contains 14 residues.

This clone was counted ten times or more. The J gene is TRBJ1-2, the V gene TRBV2; D is unresolved. The CDR3 sequence is 13 residues long. Germline V lookup: CDR1 SNHLY, CDR2 FYNNEI. With 7 bases removed from V and 7 bases from J, the gap between germline ends came to 16 bases. The CDR3 sequence is CASTFGTDAGYTF. Here the CDR3 DNA reads TGTGCCAGCACCTTCGGTACAGATGCTGGCTACACCTTC.

CDR3 sequence: CASSLVSSGPYNEQFF. CDR3 DNA: TGTGCCAGCAGTTTAGTTTCTAGCGGGCCTTACAATGAGCAGTTCTTC. This chain joins TRBV27 and TRBJ2-1, with TRBD2 matching over 8 bases. J was trimmed by 4 bases and V by 2 bases; bases with no gene match: 7. This CDR3 region has 16 residues. Germline V lookup: CDR1 MNHEY, CDR2 SMNVEV (reference sequence).

The rearrangement links TRBV4-1 to TRBJ1-1; D remains ambiguous. The CDR3 contains 15 residues. Looked up from germline, CDR1 is MGHRA and CDR2 is YSYEKL. Trimming took off 3 bases at V and 6 bases at J, with 17 bases between the two ends. The CDR3 loop reads CASSHRTVERSEAFF. CDR3 nucleotide sequence: TGCGCCAGCAGCCACCGGACTGTCGAAAGGTCTGAAGCTTTCTTT.

CDR3 amino acids: CATSGGHRTGNSYNSPLHF. The CDR3 DNA follows: TGTGCCACCAGCGGTGGACATCGGACAGGGAATTCCTATAATTCACCCCTCCACTTT. The V call is TRBV15, the J call TRBJ1-6, with 8 bases that match TRBD1. The CDR3 length is 19 residues. Germline CDR1 is LNHNV and CDR2 is YYDKDF (reference sequence). V shed 5 bases, J shed 1 base, and the junction held 13 bases outside the gene matches. Complete variable domain (other parts from reference TRBV15 and TRBJ1-6): DAMVIQNPRYQVTQFGKPVTLSCSQTLNHNVMYWYQQKSSQAPKLLFHYYDKDFNNEADTPDNFQSRRPNTSFCFLDIRSPGLGDTAMYLCATSGGHRTGNSYNSPLHFGNGTRLTVT.